This T cell receptor beta chain was captured in a study of STAT5B mutations in CD4+ large granular lymphocyte leukemia. Overall study context: The CDR3 'QG' motif was associated with a particular HLA allele among healthy donors.

With 0 bases removed from V and 3 bases from J, the gap between germline ends came to 11 bases. The CDR3 is 15 residues long. From germline, CDR1 is SGHTA and CDR2 FQGTGA. The data were produced by immunoSEQ multiplex PCR, yet TCRdb's version contains in-frame clones alone and is incomplete. The repertoire consists of about 27,000 clones, with around two thirds occurring once and the leading ten covering 8% to 10%. Specimen: CD4+ T cells from blood buffy coats. The rearrangement joins TRBV7-3 to TRBJ1-2; TRBD1 might be the D (6 bases). The receptor was isolated from a human donor in good health. CDR3 in DNA: TGTGCCAGCAGCTTAACACCTTCAGGGGACTATGGCTACACCTTC. Translating it yields CASSLTPSGDYGYTF.